This T cell receptor beta chain was retrieved from a study of T cells in localized non-small cell lung cancer. Findings of the study overall: A median of about 54 of the top 100 tumor clones appeared in adjacent lung, which was paired and uninvolved. Uninvolved adjacent lung, not tumor, had the highest T cell clonality. Sequencing, confined to only one tumor region, leaves heterogeneity possible. There was an association of higher blood T cell density with longer overall survival.

Germline CDR1 reads LNHDA; CDR2 reads SQIVND (reference sequence). Trimming left V 6 bases short and J 7 bases short, with 15 bases between. The CDR3 spans 14 residues. As regards this clone: The antigen remains undetermined.

Measured with immunoSEQ multiplex PCR; TCRdb has only the in-frame clones, and not every one. This sample yields some 22,000 clones, of which about four fifths are seen a single time; about 2.6% belongs to the top ten. The V gene is TRBV19, the J gene TRBJ2-2, with D possibly matching TRBD2 (6 bases). The material was peripheral blood, obtained before any cancer treatment. This receptor was identified in a man between 40 and 70 years old with stage I lung adenocarcinoma. Written as DNA, the CDR3 is TGTGCCAGTAGAACTTCGGAGGGGATCGGGGAGCTGTTTTTT. Translation: CASRTSEGIGELFF.